This passage covers 31 T cell receptor beta chains from one sample sequenced in a study of PD-L1 blockade in urothelial cancer. The assay was immunoSEQ multiplex PCR, and TCRdb's table has in-frame clones only and misses some. The sample lists around 41,000 clones; 88% were seen once. The sequencing here drew on PBMCs, taken around atezolizumab (anti-PD-L1) treatment. These receptor sequences come from an older woman with urothelial cancer.

The chain combines TRBV7-8 with TRBJ1-4; 12 bases fit TRBD1. The CDR3 is 15 residues long. The V gene end was trimmed by 5 bases and the J gene end by 7 bases; junction bases not matched to a gene: 5. Germline V gene lookup returns CDR1 SGHVS and CDR2 FQNEAQ. The CDR3 protein is CASSQGDRGREKLFF. CDR3 DNA sequence: TGTGCCAGCAGCCAAGGGGACAGGGGGCGTGAAAAACTGTTTTTT.

The J gene is TRBJ2-7, the V gene TRBV18, with a weak D call TRBD2 (5 bases). The CDR3 runs 14 residues. Germline V gene data show CDR1 as KGHSH and CDR2 as LQKENI. The germline V and J ends were trimmed by 0 bases and 2 bases, with 8 bases remaining between them. The CDR3 loop is CASSPPREPYEQYF. The CDR3, as DNA: TGTGCCAGCTCACCACCACGGGAACCCTACGAGCAGTACTTC. The complete variable domain, with remaining parts taken from reference TRBV18 and TRBJ2-7, reads NAGVMQNPRHLVRRRGQEARLRCSPMKGHSHVYWYRQLPEEGLKFMVYLQKENIIDESGMPKERFSAEFPKEGPSILRIQQVVRGDSAAYFCASSPPREPYEQYFGPGTRLTVT.

The CDR3 DNA reads as TGTGCCAGTAGTATAAGAGGGGGGACAGACAATGAGCAGTTCTTC. This gives the protein CASSIRGGTDNEQFF. This chain joins TRBV19 and TRBJ2-1; possible D gene TRBD1, 7 bases. Trimming pared 2 bases from V and 5 bases from J, leaving 13 bases between. CDR3 length: 15 amino acids. Per the germline V gene, CDR1 is LNHDA and CDR2 is SQIVND (reference sequence).

V gene TRBV14 combines with J gene TRBJ2-1; TRBD1 matches at 11 bases. Germline CDR1 reads SGHDN; CDR2 reads FVKESK. The CDR3 runs 16 residues. Losses at the gene ends were 8 bases for V and 6 bases for J; bases not matched to a gene: 12. The CDR3 is CASQRTGTGGVNEQFF. The CDR3, as DNA: TGTGCCAGCCAAAGAACCGGGACAGGGGGTGTCAATGAGCAGTTCTTC.

This chain connects TRBV13 to TRBJ2-1; D remains unclear. CDR3 size: 13 residues. Germline CDR1 and CDR2: PRHDT and FYEKMQ (reference sequence). Between the trimmed V and J ends, which lost 3 bases and 5 bases, there was a span of 8 bases. The DNA of the CDR3 is TGTGCCAGCAGCTTTGGCGGTAACAATGAGCAGTTCTTC. Encoded protein: CASSFGGNNEQFF.

The rearrangement links TRBV27 to TRBJ2-2, with 8 bases aligning to TRBD1. Germline loops: CDR1 MNHEY, CDR2 SMNVEV (reference sequence). CDR3 length: 16 residues. With V trimmed by 5 bases and J by 3 bases, 8 bases remained unmatched. CDR3 bases: TGTGCCAGCAGTAGACAGGGGTCGAAGGACACCGGGGAGCTGTTTTTT. Translating it yields CASSRQGSKDTGELFF.

The chain uses TRBV2 and TRBJ2-7, with D possibly matching TRBD1 (7 bases). This CDR3 contains 15 residues. Trimming shortened V by 4 bases and J by 2 bases, and 15 bases separated the two germline ends. Germline CDR1 SNHLY, CDR2 FYNNEI. The CDR3, as DNA: TGTGCCAGCAGTGCCCTGGGCAGGGGGGCCTACGAGCAGTACTTC. It encodes CASSALGRGAYEQYF. The whole variable domain, remainder taken from reference TRBV2 and TRBJ2-7, is EPEVTQTPSHQVTQMGQEVILRCVPISNHLYFYWYRQILGQKVEFLVSFYNNEISEKSEIFDDQFSVERPDGSNFTLKIRSTKLEDSAMYFCASSALGRGAYEQYFGPGTRLTVT.

The rearrangement joins TRBV5-1 to TRBJ1-5; possibly TRBD1 for D (5 bases). V was pared by 7 bases and J by 0 bases, with 14 bases between. Germline V CDR1 and CDR2: SGHRS, YFSETQ. The CDR3 is made up of 15 amino acids. CDR3 in amino acids: CASRPTVNSNQPQHF. CDR3 sequence (DNA): TGCGCCAGCCGACCGACAGTTAATAGCAATCAGCCCCAGCATTTT.

Only one count was recorded for this clone. This chain uses TRBV2 with TRBJ1-1; 7 positions match TRBD1. J lost 5 bases, V lost 8 bases, and 5 bases had no gene match. The germline CDR1 and CDR2 sequences are SNHLY and FYNNEI. This CDR3 region has 12 residues. Written as DNA, the CDR3 is TGTGCCAGCCGACAGGGTAATACTGAAGCTTTCTTT. Translated, it gives CASRQGNTEAFF.

The CDR3 nucleotides are TGTGCCACCAATAGACAGGGGGCGTCATTTATCACTGAAGCTTTCTTT. It translates to CATNRQGASFITEAFF. This chain links TRBV21-1 with TRBJ1-1; TRBD1, the table's D call, was not compared with the DNA. TRBV21-1 is assigned pseudogene status. This CDR3 spans 16 amino acids.

Points on this clone: An end of the junction does not agree with germline; a read error may underlie this. The V gene is TRBV5-4, the J gene TRBJ1-1; possibly TRBD1 for D (6 bases). The CDR3 consists of 15 residues. Looked up from germline, CDR1 is SGHNT and CDR2 is YYREEE (reference sequence). This CDR3 reads CASSQGWGSNTEAFF. The CDR3 nucleotides read TGCGCCAGCAGCCAGGGGTGGGGGTCCAACACTGAAGCTTTCTTT.

The chain carries TRBV5-4 and TRBJ2-1, with D uncertain. The CDR3 has 13 residues. The V end lost 1 base, the J end lost 5 bases, and 7 bases lay between the germline ends. Germline V CDR1 and CDR2: SGHNT, YYREEE (reference sequence). CDR3 in amino acids: CASSLSPDNEQFF. In nucleotides, the CDR3 is TGTGCCAGCAGCTTGTCTCCCGACAATGAGCAGTTCTTC.

CDR3 amino acids: CASSLRGRWVYTGELFF. CDR3 coding DNA: TGTGCCAGCTCTCTACGCGGCCGGTGGGTCTACACCGGGGAGCTGTTTTTT. J is TRBJ2-2 and V is TRBV18; no clear D gene. Deletions cut 6 bases from V and 3 bases from J, with 20 bases between. CDR1 and CDR2 from the germline V gene are KGHSH and LQKENI. This CDR3 has 17 amino acids.

The rearrangement uses TRBV5-4 and TRBJ1-4; 10 nucleotides align to TRBD1. CDR3 length: 16 residues. V gave up 3 bases and J gave up 7 bases; unmatched junction bases: 9. Germline lookup yields CDR1 SGHNT and CDR2 YYREEE (reference sequence). The CDR3 is CASSSKTGGIGEKLFF. CDR3 sequence (DNA): TGTGCCAGCAGCTCAAAGACAGGGGGCATCGGTGAAAAACTGTTTTTT.

The chain couples TRBV19 to TRBJ2-2; 11 nucleotides agree with TRBD2. CDR1 and CDR2 (germline): LNHDA, SQIVND (reference sequence). With 10 bases clipped from V and 3 bases from J, the junction kept 7 bases outside the gene matches. This CDR3 comprises 15 residues. CDR3 amino acids: CATSGTSGYTGELFF. The DNA for the CDR3 is TGTGCCACATCCGGGACTAGCGGATACACCGGGGAGCTGTTTTTT.

V usage is TRBV5-4 and J usage is TRBJ2-5; no clear D. Per the germline V gene, CDR1 is SGHNT and CDR2 is YYREEE (reference sequence). The length of the CDR3 is 13 residues. V was shortened by 2 bases and J by 4 bases, with 9 bases between the two germline ends. CDR3 region: CASSFPPRETQYF. The DNA for the CDR3 is TGTGCCAGCAGCTTCCCCCCCCGAGAGACCCAGTACTTC.

The V gene is TRBV4-3, the J gene TRBJ2-2; possible D gene TRBD1, 6 bases. Germline V lookup: CDR1 LGHNA, CDR2 YSLEER. Between the trimmed V and J ends, which lost 3 bases and 5 bases, there was a span of 10 bases. The CDR3 sequence is 14 residues long. The CDR3 nucleotides read TGCGCCAGCAGCCACCTAACAGGGACCGGGGAGCTGTTTTTT. Amino acids: CASSHLTGTGELFF.

V usage is TRBV5-1 and J usage is TRBJ2-7; D unresolved. The germline V and J ends were trimmed by 0 bases and 1 base, with 8 bases remaining between them. CDR3 length equals 14 residues. CDR1 is SGHRS and CDR2 is YFSETQ in the germline V gene. CDR3 loop: CASSLGHTSYEQYF. The CDR3 DNA is TGCGCCAGCAGCTTGGGACACACGTCCTACGAGCAGTACTTC.

This clone is a singleton in its sample. CDR3 DNA: TGTGCCAGCAGCTCTTTAGCGGGGTTTTCAGATACGCAGTATTTT. Translation gives CASSSLAGFSDTQYF. The rearrangement uses TRBV11-2 and TRBJ2-3; 8 bases map to TRBD2. V was clipped by 4 bases and J by 4 bases; unmatched bases: 7. Germline loops: CDR1 SGHAT, CDR2 FQNNGV. The CDR3 totals 15 residues.

The rearrangement uses TRBV27 and TRBJ2-1, with TRBD2 as a possible D gene (6 bases). CDR3 size: 13 residues. Germline V gene lookup returns CDR1 MNHEY and CDR2 SMNVEV (reference sequence). Trimming cost V 4 bases and J 5 bases, with 9 bases left between them. The CDR3, as DNA: TGTGCCAGCAGTTCGGACTACCACAATGAGCAGTTCTTC. It codes for CASSSDYHNEQFF.

A few counts support this clone. The chain combines TRBV19 with TRBJ1-2, with 11 bases identical to TRBD1. The CDR3 length is 15 residues. Germline CDR1 and CDR2: LNHDA and SQIVND (reference sequence). Trimming at V came to 5 bases and at J to 5 bases, leaving 7 bases not matched to a gene. This chain's CDR3 is CASSRRTGGTYGYTF. The CDR3 DNA reads as TGTGCCAGTAGTCGCCGGACAGGGGGCACGTATGGCTACACCTTC. The full variable domain, its missing parts supplied by reference TRBV19 and TRBJ1-2, is DGGITQSPKYLFRKEGQNVTLSCEQNLNHDAMYWYRQDPGQGLRLIYYSQIVNDFQKGDIAEGYSVSREKKESFPLTVTSAQKNPTAFYLCASSRRTGGTYGYTFGSGTRLTVV.

The gene calls are TRBV7-6 and TRBJ2-7; D might be TRBD2 (6 bases). V gave up 1 base and J gave up 0 bases, with 16 bases separating them. Germline V CDR1 and CDR2: SGHVS, FNYEAQ. The CDR3 has 17 amino acids. The CDR3 bases are TGTGCCAGCAGCTTAGGGGCCGCGGGGCAGACCTCCTACGAGCAGTACTTC. Protein product: CASSLGAAGQTSYEQYF.

CDR3 loop: CASSRQGLGTQYF. CDR3 bases: TGTGCCAGTAGTAGACAGGGCCTAGGGACCCAGTACTTC. The chain couples TRBV19 to TRBJ2-5, with 7 bases that match TRBD1. The germline V gene encodes CDR1 LNHDA and CDR2 SQIVND (reference sequence). The V segment lost 4 bases and the J segment 7 bases; nucleotides outside the gene matches: 6. The CDR3 runs 13 residues.

The V and J genes are TRBV5-1 and TRBJ2-5, with D possibly TRBD2 on 7 matching bases. V was cut by 4 bases and J by 2 bases, with 21 bases left in between. Germline CDR1 and CDR2: SGHRS and YFSETQ. This CDR3 has 17 amino acids. CDR3 in amino acids: CASSPDGRTASQETQYF. The CDR3 region has the DNA TGCGCCAGCAGCCCCGACGGGAGGACAGCATCGCAAGAGACCCAGTACTTC.

The CDR3 loop reads CASSQSGQGATNEKLFF. In nucleotides, the CDR3 is TGCGCCAGCAGTCAATCGGGACAGGGGGCTACTAATGAAAAACTGTTTTTT. The chain combines TRBV23-1 with TRBJ1-4; TRBD1 matches at 12 bases. TRBV23-1 qualifies as an ORF whose function is uncertain. The CDR3 is made up of 17 amino acids. The J segment lost 2 bases and the V segment lost 0 bases, leaving 1 base of the junction unmatched.

The J gene is TRBJ1-3, the V gene TRBV18, with D possibly TRBD1 on 6 matching bases. Germline-derived CDR1 and CDR2 are KGHSH and LQKENI. The CDR3 consists of 15 residues. V dropped 3 bases and J dropped 0 bases, with 9 bases sitting between them. CDR3 amino acids: CASSPTGRSGNTIYF. The CDR3 nucleotides read TGTGCCAGCTCACCTACAGGGCGCTCTGGAAACACCATATATTTT.

This clone was detected a few times. V usage is TRBV18 and J usage is TRBJ1-2; TRBD1 is a possible D gene (6 bases). Between the trimmed V and J ends, which lost 2 bases and 4 bases, there was a span of 14 bases. CDR3 size: 15 residues. Germline CDR1 reads KGHSH; CDR2 reads LQKENI. CDR3 in amino acids: CASSPGQGPSYGYTF. The CDR3, as DNA: TGTGCCAGCTCACCAGGGCAGGGGCCCTCCTATGGCTACACCTTC.

This clone was counted a single time. This chain uses TRBV19 with TRBJ1-5; 7 bases map to TRBD1. The CDR3 is made up of 18 amino acids. Germline-derived CDR1 and CDR2 are LNHDA and SQIVND (reference sequence). Trimming cost V 4 bases and J 0 bases; bases outside gene matches: 12. The CDR3 nucleotides are TGTGCCAGTAGTACGGACAGGACCCCCATATATAGCAATCAGCCCCAGCATTTT. This gives the protein CASSTDRTPIYSNQPQHF. Full variable domain (remainder filled in from reference TRBV19 and TRBJ1-5): DGGITQSPKYLFRKEGQNVTLSCEQNLNHDAMYWYRQDPGQGLRLIYYSQIVNDFQKGDIAEGYSVSREKKESFPLTVTSAQKNPTAFYLCASSTDRTPIYSNQPQHFGDGTRLSIL.

V gene TRBV10-3 combines with J gene TRBJ2-3; the D is unclear. The V gene lost 4 bases and the J gene lost 0 bases, with 8 bases spanning the gap. The CDR3 spans 14 residues. Germline assignment: CDR1 ENHRY and CDR2 SYGVKD. The CDR3 sequence is CAISGFESTDTQYF. The CDR3 region has the DNA TGTGCCATCAGTGGTTTTGAGAGCACAGATACGCAGTATTTT.

In DNA, the CDR3 is TGTGCCAGCAGCGTCTCCGGGACAGGCAACACCATATATTTT. Residues: CASSVSGTGNTIYF. The chain employs TRBV5-4 and TRBJ1-3, with TRBD1 matching 8 bases. The CDR3 totals 14 residues. Germline CDR1 is SGHNT and CDR2 is YYREEE (reference sequence). The J segment lost 7 bases and the V segment lost 4 bases, leaving 7 bases of the junction unmatched.

This clone has a handful of counts. CDR3: CAISGGTGRNEQFF. The CDR3 DNA is TGTGCCATCAGTGGTGGGACAGGGCGGAATGAGCAGTTCTTC. The chain carries TRBV10-3 and TRBJ2-1, with 9 bases matching TRBD1. Germline V gene data show CDR1 as ENHRY and CDR2 as SYGVKD. The V and J ends lost 4 bases and 7 bases, in that order; junction bases with no gene match: 5. The CDR3 is 14 residues long.